The 27 T cell receptor beta chains listed next were all sequenced from one sample in a study of T cell responses to AZD1222 COVID-19 vaccine. Profiled with immunoSEQ multiplex PCR; TCRdb holds only in-frame clones, not every one. Among 150,000 to 200,000 clones listed, roughly nine tenths were seen once. Sequenced here: peripheral blood, sampled 28 days after the second dose of the MenACWY control vaccine. These receptors originate from an adult who received the MenACWY meningococcal vaccine as a control.

V gene TRBV21-1 combines with J gene TRBJ2-1; the table calls TRBD1, which could not be checked here. TRBV21-1 is annotated as a pseudogene. CDR3 size: 14 residues. The CDR3 loop reads CASSNKTGINEQFF. The CDR3 nucleotides are TGTGCCAGCAGCAACAAGACAGGAATCAATGAGCAGTTCTTC.

The J gene is TRBJ2-7, the V gene TRBV9; TRBD1 matches 9 bases. Unmatched junction bases numbered 11, after V lost 4 bases and J lost 3 bases. Per germline, CDR1 SGDLS and CDR2 YYNGEE. There are 16 residues in the CDR3. The CDR3: CASSYRTGARFYEQYF. DNA for the CDR3: TGTGCCAGCAGCTACCGGACAGGGGCGCGTTTCTACGAGCAGTACTTC.

This chain joins TRBV3-1 (or the pseudogene TRBV3-2) and TRBJ1-1; TRBD1 matches 9 bases. Unmatched junction bases numbered 6, after V lost 6 bases and J lost 4 bases. Germline V gene lookup returns CDR1 LGHDT and CDR2 YNNKEL (reference sequence). The CDR3 length is 14 residues. CDR3 in amino acids: CASRLSDRGTEAFF. In nucleotides, the CDR3 is TGTGCCAGCAGACTATCGGACAGGGGCACTGAAGCTTTCTTT.

The chain combines TRBV29-1 with TRBJ2-7; TRBD2 matches 8 bases. This CDR3 is built from 17 residues. J gave up 6 bases and V 6 bases, and 22 bases lay outside the gene matches. Germline V lookup: CDR1 SQVTM, CDR2 ANQGSEA. In DNA, the CDR3 is TGCAGCGTCCGACTAGCGCTTGAGAGTGGGGTACTACGCGAGCAGTACTTC. Its translation is CSVRLALESGVLREQYF.

The chain has TRBV7-2 and TRBJ2-3; D remains unclear. Germline CDR1 SGHTA, CDR2 FQGNSA. This CDR3 region has 12 residues. Trimming took off 5 bases at V and 4 bases at J, with 7 bases between the two ends. CDR3 sequence: CASSQVPDTQYF. CDR3 DNA sequence: TGTGCCAGCAGCCAAGTACCAGATACGCAGTATTTT.

The chain recombines TRBV14 with TRBJ2-5, with TRBD1 as a possible D gene (6 bases). CDR1 and CDR2 (germline): SGHDN, FVKESK. This CDR3 comprises 15 residues. V shed 1 base and J shed 1 base, with 10 bases lying between them. In nucleotides, the CDR3 is TGTGCCAGCAGCCAAGCGGGGACATCCCAAGAGACCCAGTACTTC. This gives the protein CASSQAGTSQETQYF.

This clone was observed a single time. J is TRBJ2-2 and V is TRBV3-1 (or the pseudogene TRBV3-2); possible D gene TRBD2, 6 bases. The CDR3 loop spans 14 amino acids. Between the trimmed V and J ends, which lost 6 bases and 5 bases, there was a span of 13 bases. Germline CDR1 and CDR2: LGHDT and YNNKEL (reference sequence). The CDR3 coding sequence is TGTGCCAGCAGATGGGACCGGGGGACCGGGGAGCTGTTTTTT. This encodes CASRWDRGTGELFF.

This chain uses TRBV9 with TRBJ1-4; 7 nucleotides match TRBD1. The germline V gene encodes CDR1 SGDLS and CDR2 YYNGEE. The V segment lost 4 bases and the J segment 0 bases; nucleotides outside the gene matches: 6. This CDR3 comprises 16 residues. The CDR3 is CASSLQGTATNEKLFF. In nucleotides, the CDR3 is TGTGCCAGCAGCCTACAGGGGACCGCAACTAATGAAAAACTGTTTTTT.

V is TRBV10-2 and J is TRBJ2-3; D gene unclear. The length of the CDR3 is 14 residues. Germline V gives CDR1 WSHSY, CDR2 SAAADI. Trimming removed 7 bases at V and 1 base at J, with 12 bases between. The chain's CDR3 is CASISADRTDTQYF. The CDR3 DNA follows: TGCGCCAGCATTTCGGCGGACCGCACAGATACGCAGTATTTT.

This clone was detected once. The genes are TRBV6-5 and TRBJ1-2; D call uncertain. Germline CDR1 is MNHEY and CDR2 is SVGAGI. Trimming cost V 0 bases and J 4 bases, with 9 bases left between them. The CDR3 is 14 residues long. CDR3: CASSYSMGSYGYTF. The CDR3 bases are TGTGCCAGCAGTTACTCGATGGGGAGCTATGGCTACACCTTC.

The chain recombines TRBV11-3 with TRBJ2-2; TRBD2 matches at 10 bases. Germline loops: CDR1 SGHNT, CDR2 YENEEA. CDR3 size: 15 residues. V lost 5 bases, J lost 6 bases, and 6 bases stayed unmatched. The CDR3 region has the DNA TGTGCCAGCAGCGCCACCGGGACTAGCGCCGGGGAGCTGTTTTTT. It specifies CASSATGTSAGELFF.

The chain is built from TRBV5-1 and TRBJ2-7; a weak D match, TRBD1 (5 bases). Germline V lookup: CDR1 SGHRS, CDR2 YFSETQ. This CDR3 is built from 13 residues. V lost 3 bases and J 5 bases, leaving 12 bases between the germline ends. CDR3 sequence: CASSSRESHEQYF. CDR3 bases: TGCGCCAGCAGCTCCAGGGAATCCCACGAGCAGTACTTC.

This chain uses TRBV6-5 with TRBJ2-2; D may be TRBD2 (5 bases). The germline V and J ends were trimmed by 6 bases and 4 bases, with 15 bases remaining between them. The CDR3 sequence is 15 residues long. CDR1 and CDR2 from the germline V gene are MNHEY and SVGAGI. Here the CDR3 DNA reads TGTGCCAGCAGAGTTTTCGGGGTTAGCACCGGGGAGCTGTTTTTT. Its protein product is CASRVFGVSTGELFF.

This clone was found once. This sequence joins TRBV28 and TRBJ1-6; 7 bases match TRBD1. Germline loops: CDR1 MDHEN, CDR2 SYDVKM. The V and J ends lost 5 bases and 7 bases, in that order; junction bases with no gene match: 8. This CDR3 has 15 amino acids. The CDR3 bases are TGTGCCAGCAGTAAAGTACAGGGGAACAATTCACCCCTCCACTTT. Its translation is CASSKVQGNNSPLHF.

This clone came up a few times. The J gene is TRBJ2-2, the V gene TRBV7-2, with D possibly matching TRBD2 (6 bases). The CDR3 sequence is 16 residues long. From germline, CDR1 is SGHTA and CDR2 FQGNSA. V was trimmed by 3 bases and J by 4 bases, leaving 15 bases between them. The CDR3 nucleotides read TGTGCCAGCAGCTTGGGACCACCCGGGGGCACCGGGGAGCTGTTTTTT. Its protein product is CASSLGPPGGTGELFF.

The chain recombines TRBV11-3 with TRBJ2-2; D is ambiguous. From germline, CDR1 is SGHNT and CDR2 YENEEA. The CDR3 runs 15 residues. Trimming left V 3 bases short and J 0 bases short, with 8 bases between. CDR3 region: CASSLGATNTGELFF. CDR3 sequence (DNA): TGTGCCAGCAGCTTGGGCGCAACGAACACCGGGGAGCTGTTTTTT.

V usage is TRBV5-1 and J usage is TRBJ2-7; 11 positions match TRBD1. The germline V gene has CDR1 SGHRS and CDR2 YFSETQ. This CDR3 has 15 residues. The trim removed 3 bases at V and 3 bases at J, leaving 5 bases unmatched. This chain's CDR3 is CASSSSGTGGYEQYF. In DNA form, the CDR3 reads TGCGCCAGCAGCTCCTCCGGGACAGGGGGCTACGAGCAGTACTTC.

The chain has TRBV28 and TRBJ1-4; tentatively, D is TRBD1 (5 bases). The CDR3 has 11 amino acids. In germline, CDR1 is MDHEN, CDR2 SYDVKM. With 10 bases removed from V and 8 bases from J, the gap between germline ends came to 11 bases. DNA of the CDR3: TGTGCCACGAACAACAGGGAAAAACTGTTTTTT. It translates to CATNNREKLFF.

The genes are TRBV5-1 and TRBJ1-2, with D possibly being TRBD1 (5 bases). The CDR3 contains 13 residues. Between the trimmed V and J ends, which lost 5 bases and 4 bases, there was a span of 12 bases. CDR1 is SGHRS and CDR2 is YFSETQ in the germline V gene. In DNA, the CDR3 is TGCGCCAGCAGTACAGAGGGACTCTATGGCTACACCTTC. It is translated as CASSTEGLYGYTF.

This chain links TRBV6-5 with TRBJ1-6; no clear D. Trimming left V 2 bases short and J 6 bases short, with 11 bases between. There are 15 residues in the CDR3. CDR1 is MNHEY, CDR2 SVGAGI, per germline. The CDR3 DNA reads as TGTGCCAGCAGTTACGAGGGCCAAAGTAATTCACCCCTCCACTTT. This gives the protein CASSYEGQSNSPLHF.

The chain combines TRBV19 with TRBJ1-5; perhaps TRBD1 as D (5 bases). Germline CDR1 LNHDA, CDR2 SQIVND (reference sequence). The CDR3 runs to 15 residues. V lost 7 bases and J 2 bases, leaving 15 bases between the germline ends. In DNA form, the CDR3 reads TGTGCCAGTACTGACCAGGGAACGGGCAATCAGCCCCAGCATTTT. Its protein is CASTDQGTGNQPQHF.

The gene calls are TRBV6-5 and TRBJ2-7; 8 nucleotides agree with TRBD1. CDR1 MNHEY and CDR2 SVGAGI come from the germline V gene. CDR3 length: 14 amino acids. With V trimmed by 6 bases and J by 2 bases, 6 bases remained unmatched. The CDR3 DNA sequence: TGTGCCAGCAGACTCAGGACAGGGCCCTACGAGCAGTACTTC. Its translation is CASRLRTGPYEQYF.

This chain joins TRBV5-1 and TRBJ2-7; 13 bases line up with TRBD2. Per germline, CDR1 SGHRS and CDR2 YFSETQ. J was trimmed by 6 bases and V by 4 bases; bases with no gene match: 10. The CDR3 has 16 residues. The CDR3 coding sequence is TGCGCCAGCAGCGCCCGGACTAGCGGGAGCATGGGCGAGCAGTACTTC. Translation: CASSARTSGSMGEQYF.

This clone came up once. The chain employs TRBV3-1 (or the pseudogene TRBV3-2) and TRBJ2-3, with 7 bases identical to TRBD2. CDR3 length: 13 amino acids. From germline, CDR1 is LGHDT and CDR2 YNNKEL (reference sequence). The ends lost 1 base at V and 5 bases at J; junction bases unmatched: 0. The CDR3 reads CASSQGGGDTQYF. In DNA form, the CDR3 reads TGTGCCAGCAGCCAAGGGGGGGGAGATACGCAGTATTTT.

Only one count was recorded for this clone. The V call is TRBV29-1, the J call TRBJ1-2; 10 bases are a match to TRBD1. There are 14 residues in the CDR3. From germline, CDR1 is SQVTM and CDR2 ANQGSEA. The J segment lost 2 bases and the V segment lost 7 bases, leaving 7 bases of the junction unmatched. The CDR3 region has the DNA TGCAGCGCCTCGACAGGGGGCTTGAACTATGGCTACACCTTC. It encodes CSASTGGLNYGYTF.

This clone was picked up a small number of times. This chain connects TRBV11-2 to TRBJ2-7; TRBD2 matches at 9 bases. The CDR3 contains 16 residues. Germline loops: CDR1 SGHAT, CDR2 FQNNGV. With 0 bases clipped from V and 5 bases from J, the junction kept 8 bases outside the gene matches. This chain's CDR3 is CASSLEGREGLDEQYF. CDR3 nucleotides: TGTGCCAGCAGCTTAGAGGGGCGGGAGGGCCTCGACGAGCAGTACTTC.

The chain combines TRBV7-2 with TRBJ1-2; possible D gene TRBD1, 6 bases. This CDR3 comprises 13 residues. The germline CDR1 and CDR2 sequences are SGHTA and FQGNSA. Trimming cost V 2 bases and J 7 bases, with 11 bases left between them. This CDR3 is CASSLQGIAGYTF. CDR3 nucleotide sequence: TGTGCCAGCAGCTTACAGGGGATAGCTGGCTACACCTTC.